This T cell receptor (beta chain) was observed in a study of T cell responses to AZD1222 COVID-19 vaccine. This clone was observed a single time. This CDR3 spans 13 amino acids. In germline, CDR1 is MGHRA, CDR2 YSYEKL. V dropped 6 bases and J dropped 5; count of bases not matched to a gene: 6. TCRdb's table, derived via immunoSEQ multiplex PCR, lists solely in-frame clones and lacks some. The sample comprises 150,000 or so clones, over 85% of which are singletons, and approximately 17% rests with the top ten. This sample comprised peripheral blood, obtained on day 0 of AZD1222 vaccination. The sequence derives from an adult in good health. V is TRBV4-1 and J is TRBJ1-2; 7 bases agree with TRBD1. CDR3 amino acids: CASSSGTVYGYTF. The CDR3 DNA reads TGCGCCAGCAGTTCGGGGACAGTATATGGCTACACCTTC.